A selection of T cell receptor beta chains follows, all from one sample in a study of Graves' ophthalmopathy and Graves' hyperthyroidism. TCRdb ran MiXCR on the multiplex PCR reads and lists one entry per CDR3 protein. The profile shows hundreds of thousands of distinct CDR3 sequences, roughly 41% of them singletons. Sequenced input: peripheral blood. The receptors come from an adult man with Graves' ophthalmopathy. Both conserved end residues are part of each CDR3. Fields, in order: D gene, V gene, CDR3 protein. D genes are given only for firm matches.

TRBD1 | TRBV15 | CATSTGTGVGTEAFF
. | TRBV7-8 | CASSIGTGTLGEKLFF
. | TRBV9 | CASSADRLGNTIYF
. | TRBV12-3/TRBV12-4 | CASCGADSGANVLTF
TRBD1 | TRBV15 | CATSRDNRDRVNEQYF
TRBD1 | TRBV2 | CASSGDRLAGNTF
. | TRBV19 | CASSWGIGEQYF
TRBD1 | TRBV2 | CASSDRTGGRGQPQHF
. | TRBV2 | CASSEDGAETQYF
. | TRBV29-1 | CSLVRPPTEAFF
TRBD2 | TRBV2 | CASSSGLAAQETQYF
TRBD1 | TRBV7-8 | CASSLPRTGQGAGNTIYF
. | TRBV6-1 | CASDGGNTGELFF
. | TRBV9 | CASSVGVDYGYTF
TRBD2 | TRBV11-2 | CASSLDGTSGRTYEQYF
. | TRBV19 | CASNERSF
. | TRBV7-9 | CASSQEGRGGSYEQYF
. | TRBV2 | CASSGLPRTVKKTQYF
. | TRBV5-5 | CASSLTGAFYEQYF
. | TRBV11-2 | CASSISSPPGNTIYF
. | TRBV10-3 | CASSEVLNTEAFF
. | TRBV30 | CAWNRPTGAYEQYF
TRBD2 | TRBV20-1 | CSARVRYREGSYEQYF
TRBD2 | TRBV7-9 | CASTPRRGAGGSQTQYF
TRBD1 | TRBV7-8 | CASSYNPGTGNSPLHF
. | TRBV20-1 | CSAQIVVAGTWASGQETQYF
. | TRBV7-2 | CASSLEGRSYEQYF
TRBD2 | TRBV7-6 | CASSSRSGGSYEQYF
. | TRBV7-8 | CASSLDSGNYGYTF
. | TRBV20-1 | CSARGGNGNQPQHF
. | TRBV29-1 | CSVGDTEAFF
. | TRBV7-2 | CASSLSSYRNTEAFF
TRBD2 | TRBV7-2 | CASSPGLAGAKETQYF
TRBD1 | TRBV19 | CASKHQETGDTGELFF
. | TRBV25-1 | CASNPLGTKTQYF
. | TRBV7-8 | CASSPPAANTEAFF
. | TRBV5-1 | CASSLRAVNTEAFF
TRBD1 | TRBV7-9 | CASSPRTGRTEAFF
. | TRBV5-6 | CASSLGPTPLYEQYF
TRBD2 | TRBV7-3 | CASSPGGAPPNTGELFF
TRBD1 | TRBV2 | CASRSTGTGGEQYF
. | TRBV4-3 | CASSQEGKAAYEQYF
. | TRBV7-2 | CASSLAGVESWSNQPQHF
. | TRBV24-1 | CASSEFSRIILSNQPQHF
. | TRBV19 | CASRESGGSNTGELFF
. | TRBV4-1 | CASSQAGLSYEQYF
TRBD1 | TRBV4-1 | CASSPRQGFGQPQHF
. | TRBV7-2 | CANTGSSYEQYF